This entry is about one TCR beta chain. Its antigen is not identified. The data originate from a study of tumor-infiltrating lymphocytes in localized non-small cell lung cancer. For the study at large: Patients included smokers and never-smokers with various histologies, some sampled after neoadjuvant chemotherapy.

Profiled with immunoSEQ multiplex PCR; TCRdb holds only in-frame clones, not every one. The data show roughly 13,000 clones, with about 75% seen just once and roughly 4% held by the top ten. Germline V CDR1 and CDR2: SEHNR, FQNEAQ (reference sequence). V was clipped by 5 bases and J by 4 bases; unmatched bases: 7. The CDR3 is 15 amino acids. Findings of the study overall: Compared with uninvolved lung, tumors showed higher T cell infiltration by TCRbeta sequencing. Not all patients were TCR sequenced, owing to tissue quantity.

The chain recombines TRBV7-9 with TRBJ2-5, with 10 nucleotides matching TRBD1. This clonotype originated in a human donor with non-small cell lung cancer. Material for sequencing was lung tumor tissue. The CDR3 DNA reads as TGTGCCAGCAGCGGGGCCCGGGACAGGGGAGAGACCCAGTACTTC. Translated, it gives CASSGARDRGETQYF. Together with reference TRBV7-9 and TRBJ2-5, the CDR3 gives the full variable domain: DTGVSQNPRHKITKRGQNVTFRCDPISEHNRLYWYRQTLGQGPEFLTYFQNEAQLEKSRLLSDRFSAERPKGSFSTLEIQRTEQGDSAMYLCASSGARDRGETQYFGPGTRLLVL.